This TCR beta chain was observed in a study of blood T cell repertoires in COVID-19. Overall study: The United States, Italy and Spain supplied acute and convalescent COVID-19 samples.

Enrolled through a virtual design, the participants were between about 18 and 100 years of age and came from 24 US areas. Authors' methods: Amplifying reference gene primers gave estimates of nucleated cell counts. Clones were sequenced by immunoSEQ multiplex PCR, and TCRdb holds only the in-frame ones, with some missing. V and J calls plus clone size are reproduced from that table; the DNA served to infer D and trimming. The sample holds around 280,000 clones, approximately 91% seen once. The sequence derives from a woman between 40 and 55 years old who had recovered from COVID-19. Sequencing was performed on PBMCs or T cells enriched from blood (not recorded which).

CDR3 DNA sequence: TGTGCCAGCAGCACAGGGTGGAACACTGAAGCTTTCTTT. Translating gives CASSTGWNTEAFF. The rearrangement uses TRBV2 and TRBJ1-1; D is possibly TRBD1 (6 bases). The CDR3 loop spans 13 amino acids. The germline V gene has CDR1 SNHLY and CDR2 FYNNEI. Between the trimmed V and J ends, which lost 6 bases and 1 base, there was a span of 9 bases.